The present T cell receptor (beta chain) was sequenced within a study of blood T cell repertoires in COVID-19. At the level of the study: T cells, B-cell-depleted T cells, or PBMCs supplied cDNA or gDNA.

Libraries were prepared by immunoSEQ multiplex PCR; TCRdb keeps only in-frame clonotypes and omits some of them. The sample contains approximately 200,000 clones, 83% of which appear only once. Input material: peripheral blood. The TCR sequence derives from a woman aged 50 to 65 with acute or convalescent COVID-19.

The CDR3 region is CASSLEDNEKLFF. The CDR3 nucleotides read TGTGCCAGCAGCTTAGAGGATAATGAAAAACTGTTTTTT. The chain employs TRBV5-4 and TRBJ1-4; D gene ambiguous. The CDR3 runs 13 residues. Per the germline V gene, CDR1 is SGHNT and CDR2 is YYREEE (reference sequence). V was cut by 2 bases and J by 4 bases, with 6 bases left in between.